This T cell receptor (beta chain) stems from a study of blood T cell repertoires in COVID-19. The wider study: Both acute and convalescent COVID-19 samples were obtained from the United States, Italy and Spain. PBMCs, B-cell-depleted T cells, or T cells provided the cDNA or gDNA that made up the material.

Authors' analysis steps: Amplifying reference gene primers gave estimates of nucleated cell counts. The repertoire was sequenced with immunoSEQ multiplex PCR; TCRdb's copy has only in-frame clones and lacks some. V and J calls plus clone size are reproduced from that table; the DNA served to infer D and trimming. This sample has 130,000 to 150,000 clones; 80% to 90% occur once, and the top ten carry just over 3%. CDR3 length equals 15 residues. The germline gives CDR1 SGHAT, CDR2 FQNNGV. With 1 base removed from V and 4 bases from J, the gap between germline ends came to 13 bases. The rearrangement joins TRBV11-2 to TRBJ1-2; D call uncertain. Sequencing was performed on peripheral blood. This sequence originates from a woman aged 60-75 years with active COVID-19. The CDR3 protein is CASSLVGGWAYGYTF. The CDR3 DNA reads TGTGCCAGCAGCTTAGTCGGAGGGTGGGCCTATGGCTACACCTTC. Full variable domain (remainder filled in from reference TRBV11-2 and TRBJ1-2): EAGVAQSPRYKIIEKRQSVAFWCNPISGHATLYWYQQILGQGPKLLIQFQNNGVVDDSQLPKDRFSAERLKGVDSTLKIQPAKLEDSAVYLCASSLVGGWAYGYTFGSGTRLTVV.